This entry lists 5 T cell receptor beta chains sequenced from one sample in a study of T-cell memory formation after mild COVID-19. TCRdb passed the 5' RACE reads through MiXCR, listing each CDR3 protein once. This table holds just over 150,000 distinct CDR3 sequences, around a third found once. The sample taken for sequencing was PBMCs or a T cell subset sorted from them (not recorded which). The receptors come from an adult woman who had mild COVID-19 (a few samples of this study predate the infection). Cell type and time point are not known.

This clonotype was counted many times. This chain uses TRBV10-3 with TRBJ2-5; 9 nucleotides line up with TRBD1. J lost 5 bases, V lost 0 bases, and 13 bases had no gene match. The CDR3 extends over 18 amino acids. The germline V gene encodes CDR1 ENHRY and CDR2 SYGVKD. CDR3 protein: CAISESLGWTGAAETQYF. The DNA for the CDR3 is TGTGCCATCAGTGAGTCTCTGGGCTGGACAGGGGCTGCGGAGACCCAGTACTTC.

This chain uses TRBV5-1 with TRBJ1-1; D call uncertain. Trimming left V 0 bases short and J 8 bases short, with 14 bases between. Germline assignment: CDR1 SGHRS and CDR2 YFSETQ. The CDR3 spans 14 residues. Here the CDR3 DNA reads TGCGCCAGCAGCTTGGAACCCTCGGCATCGGAAGCTTTCTTT. Amino acid sequence: CASSLEPSASEAFF.

This clonotype showed up just a few times. This chain joins TRBV18 and TRBJ1-1; possible D gene TRBD1, 5 bases. The germline gives CDR1 KGHSH, CDR2 LQKENI. CDR3 size: 14 residues. V gave up 0 bases and J gave up 4 bases, with 9 bases separating them. The CDR3 loop is CASSPPAGLTEAFF. In DNA, the CDR3 is TGTGCCAGCTCACCACCGGCAGGGCTCACTGAAGCTTTCTTT.

This clonotype has a handful of counts. The chain recombines TRBV14 with TRBJ2-7, with D perhaps TRBD2 (6 bases). The CDR3 has 14 amino acids. The germline V gene encodes CDR1 SGHDN and CDR2 FVKESK. V was trimmed by 5 bases and J by 3 bases, leaving 14 bases between them. In DNA, the CDR3 is TGTGCCAGCAGCGCCCAGGACGGGGGCTACGAGCAGTACTTC. Translated: CASSAQDGGYEQYF.

This chain connects TRBV20-1 to TRBJ2-7; TRBD2 matches 11 bases. Germline V CDR1 and CDR2: DFQATT, SNEGSKA (reference sequence). CDR3 length equals 14 residues. Trimming cost V 6 bases and J 7 bases; bases outside gene matches: 11. In DNA form, the CDR3 reads TGCAGTGCACAACTAGCGGGGGCCCGTCGGGAGCAGTACTTC. Encoded protein: CSAQLAGARREQYF.